The T cell receptor beta chain described here comes from a study of blood T cell repertoires in COVID-19. Overall study: Material from acute and convalescent COVID-19 was sourced from the United States, Italy and Spain. From T cells, B-cell-depleted T cells, or PBMCs came the material, which was cDNA or gDNA.

Per the authors' pipeline: It was from reference gene primer amplification that nucleated cell counts were estimated. Produced via immunoSEQ multiplex PCR; TCRdb's table is partial and in-frame only. The DNA gave D and trimming, while V, J and clone size come from that table. This table has 47,000 or so clones, about four fifths appearing once. Germline loops: CDR1 SGHNT, CDR2 YYREEE (reference sequence). The CDR3 is 17 residues long. Trimming took 4 bases from V and 3 from J; bases not matched to a gene: 5. Sequencing was carried out using peripheral blood. This receptor was obtained from a woman aged 60-75 years with acute or convalescent COVID-19. V and J are TRBV5-4 and TRBJ2-2; 14 positions match TRBD2. Here the CDR3 reads CASSAKTSGRDTGELFF. The CDR3 DNA reads TGTGCCAGCAGCGCTAAGACTAGCGGGAGGGACACCGGGGAGCTGTTTTTT.